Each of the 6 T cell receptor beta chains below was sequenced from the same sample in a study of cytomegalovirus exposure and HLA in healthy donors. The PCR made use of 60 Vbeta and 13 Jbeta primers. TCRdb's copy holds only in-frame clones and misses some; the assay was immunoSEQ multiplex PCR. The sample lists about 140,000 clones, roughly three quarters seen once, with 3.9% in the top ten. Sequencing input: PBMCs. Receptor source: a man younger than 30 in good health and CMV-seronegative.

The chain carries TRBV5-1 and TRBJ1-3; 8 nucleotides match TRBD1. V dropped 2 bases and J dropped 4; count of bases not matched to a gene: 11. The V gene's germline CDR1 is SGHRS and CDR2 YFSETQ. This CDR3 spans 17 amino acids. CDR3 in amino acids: CASSLGQGGLSGNTIYF. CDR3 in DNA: TGCGCCAGCAGCTTAGGACAGGGCGGCCTGTCGGGAAACACCATATATTTT.

In nucleotides, the CDR3 is TGTGCCAGCAGCAAGGAGACAGGGGTAGAGACCCAGTACTTC. Its protein is CASSKETGVETQYF. The chain links TRBV7-8 to TRBJ2-5; 8 positions agree with TRBD1. Germline V gene sequence: CDR1 SGHVS, CDR2 FQNEAQ. V dropped 5 bases and J dropped 4; count of bases not matched to a gene: 6. The CDR3 consists of 14 residues.

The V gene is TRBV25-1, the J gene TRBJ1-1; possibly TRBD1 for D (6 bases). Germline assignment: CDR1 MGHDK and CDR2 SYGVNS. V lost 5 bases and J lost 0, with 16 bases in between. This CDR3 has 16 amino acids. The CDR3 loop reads CASSSWTESLNTEAFF. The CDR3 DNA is TGTGCCAGCAGTTCCTGGACAGAATCCTTGAACACTGAAGCTTTCTTT.

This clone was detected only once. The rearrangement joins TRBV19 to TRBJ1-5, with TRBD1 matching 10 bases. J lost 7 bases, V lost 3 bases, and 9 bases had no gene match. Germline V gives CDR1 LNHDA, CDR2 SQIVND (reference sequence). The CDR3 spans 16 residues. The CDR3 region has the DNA TGTGCCAGTAGTATTTTGAAGGGGGACAGGGGACAGCCCCAGCATTTT. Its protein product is CASSILKGDRGQPQHF.

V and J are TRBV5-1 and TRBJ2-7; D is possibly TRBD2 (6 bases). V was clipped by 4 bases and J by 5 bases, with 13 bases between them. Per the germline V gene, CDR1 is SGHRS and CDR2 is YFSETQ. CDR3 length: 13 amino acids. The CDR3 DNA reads TGCGCCAGCAGCGCGAATCCTAGCGACGAGCAGTACTTC. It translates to CASSANPSDEQYF.

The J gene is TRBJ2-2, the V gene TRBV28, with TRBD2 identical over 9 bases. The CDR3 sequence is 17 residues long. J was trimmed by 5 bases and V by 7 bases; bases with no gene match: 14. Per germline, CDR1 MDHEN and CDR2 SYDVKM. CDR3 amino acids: CASTPLPGGRGTGELFF. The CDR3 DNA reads TGTGCCAGCACCCCCCTTCCGGGCGGGAGGGGGACCGGGGAGCTGTTTTTT.